Listed below are T cell receptor beta chains from one sample, sequenced in a study of cytomegalovirus exposure and HLA in healthy donors. Clones were sequenced by immunoSEQ multiplex PCR, and TCRdb holds only the in-frame ones, with some missing. The sample shows about 130,000 clones, 74% of them seen only once. The source material was PBMCs. The receptors here all came from a woman aged 45-65 years in good health and CMV-seropositive. CDR3s include the opening cysteine and the closing phenylalanine or tryptophan. Fields, in order: J gene, clone size, D gene, V gene, CDR3 protein, CDR3 DNA. The D gene is left open where the match is weak. Clone size is stated in some rows and not others, as once, few, many or a class when expanded.

j_call: TRBJ1-5; clone_size: NA; d_call: TRBD1; v_call: TRBV6-1; cdr3_aa: CASSEGTGPHEPQHF; cdr3_nt: TGTGCCAGCAGTGAAGGGACAGGCCCCCACGAGCCCCAGCATTTT
j_call: TRBJ1-2; clone_size: NA; d_call: TRBD1; v_call: TRBV10-1; cdr3_aa: CASSETTGDGYTF; cdr3_nt: TGCGCCAGCAGTGAAACAACAGGGGATGGCTACACCTTC
j_call: TRBJ2-3; clone_size: few; d_call: NA; v_call: TRBV18; cdr3_aa: CASSPQGPGLSTDTQYF; cdr3_nt: TGTGCCAGCTCACCACAGGGCCCCGGACTCAGCACAGATACGCAGTATTTT
j_call: TRBJ2-7; clone_size: NA; d_call: NA; v_call: TRBV27; cdr3_aa: CASSSPRRGDEQYF; cdr3_nt: TGTGCCAGCAGTTCCCCGCGGAGGGGAGACGAGCAGTACTTC
j_call: TRBJ2-1; clone_size: NA; d_call: NA; v_call: TRBV7-6; cdr3_aa: CASSSATGYNEQFF; cdr3_nt: TGTGCCAGCAGCTCCGCGACAGGCTACAATGAGCAGTTCTTC
j_call: TRBJ1-6; clone_size: NA; d_call: NA; v_call: TRBV11-2; cdr3_aa: CASSLSGSYNSPLHF; cdr3_nt: TGTGCCAGCAGCTTATCGGGCTCCTATAATTCACCCCTCCACTTT
j_call: TRBJ1-2; clone_size: NA; d_call: TRBD1; v_call: TRBV4-3; cdr3_aa: CASSHGQAQEGGYTF; cdr3_nt: TGCGCCAGCAGCCACGGACAGGCACAAGAAGGCGGCTACACCTTC
j_call: TRBJ1-1; clone_size: once; d_call: NA; v_call: TRBV10-1; cdr3_aa: CASRPGGNTEAFF; cdr3_nt: TGCGCCAGCAGGCCAGGAGGGAACACTGAAGCTTTCTTT
j_call: TRBJ2-5; clone_size: NA; d_call: NA; v_call: TRBV18; cdr3_aa: CASSPLEGAETQYF; cdr3_nt: TGTGCCAGCTCACCACTCGAGGGCGCAGAGACCCAGTACTTC
j_call: TRBJ2-1; clone_size: NA; d_call: NA; v_call: TRBV30; cdr3_aa: CAWMVRGAPHRGSEQFF; cdr3_nt: TGTGCCTGGATGGTCAGGGGGGCGCCCCATAGAGGAAGTGAGCAGTTCTTC
j_call: TRBJ2-1; clone_size: NA; d_call: TRBD1; v_call: TRBV7-2; cdr3_aa: CASSLAGTGSYNEQFF; cdr3_nt: TGTGCCAGCAGCTTAGCAGGGACAGGGTCCTACAATGAGCAGTTCTTC
j_call: TRBJ2-7; clone_size: once; d_call: NA; v_call: TRBV2; cdr3_aa: CASSRPYYEQYF; cdr3_nt: TGTGCCAGCTCTAGGCCCTACTACGAGCAGTACTTC
j_call: TRBJ1-2; clone_size: few; d_call: NA; v_call: TRBV27; cdr3_aa: CASSLSRSNSYGYTF; cdr3_nt: TGTGCCAGCAGTTTATCCCGAAGTAACAGCTATGGCTACACCTTC
j_call: TRBJ2-7; clone_size: once; d_call: NA; v_call: TRBV6-1; cdr3_aa: CASSSPIGSFYEQYF; cdr3_nt: TGTGCCAGCAGCTCCCCCATCGGGTCTTTCTACGAGCAGTACTTC
j_call: TRBJ1-2; clone_size: NA; d_call: TRBD1; v_call: TRBV6-5; cdr3_aa: CASTRGQQGYTF; cdr3_nt: TGTGCCAGCACGAGGGGGCAACAAGGCTACACCTTC
j_call: TRBJ2-5; clone_size: NA; d_call: NA; v_call: TRBV7-9; cdr3_aa: CASSLHGGEETQYF; cdr3_nt: TGTGCCAGCAGCTTACATGGGGGCGAAGAGACCCAGTACTTC
j_call: TRBJ2-5; clone_size: NA; d_call: TRBD1; v_call: TRBV11-2; cdr3_aa: CASSPGQGRSETQYF; cdr3_nt: TGTGCCAGCAGCCCGGGACAGGGGAGGTCAGAGACCCAGTACTTC
j_call: TRBJ1-1; clone_size: NA; d_call: NA; v_call: TRBV4-1; cdr3_aa: CASTGGGQTEAFF; cdr3_nt: TGCGCCAGCACCGGGGGGGGTCAAACTGAAGCTTTCTTT
j_call: TRBJ1-1; clone_size: once; d_call: NA; v_call: TRBV19; cdr3_aa: CASGVAVNTEAFF; cdr3_nt: TGTGCCAGCGGGGTGGCGGTCAACACTGAAGCTTTCTTT
j_call: TRBJ1-1; clone_size: once; d_call: NA; v_call: TRBV5-1; cdr3_aa: CASSLAEVEATEAFF; cdr3_nt: TGCGCCAGCAGCTTGGCCGAGGTAGAGGCCACTGAAGCTTTCTTT
j_call: TRBJ2-4; clone_size: NA; d_call: TRBD2; v_call: TRBV5-4; cdr3_aa: CASSPGGAKNIQYF; cdr3_nt: TGTGCCAGCAGCCCGGGGGGAGCCAAAAACATTCAGTACTTC
j_call: TRBJ2-7; clone_size: NA; d_call: NA; v_call: TRBV7-8; cdr3_aa: CASSPRRQSSYEQYF; cdr3_nt: TGTGCCAGCAGCCCCCGGAGACAGAGCTCCTACGAGCAGTACTTC
j_call: TRBJ1-1; clone_size: NA; d_call: NA; v_call: TRBV19; cdr3_aa: CASSWGRSAEAFF; cdr3_nt: TGTGCCAGTAGTTGGGGGAGGAGTGCTGAAGCTTTCTTT
j_call: TRBJ2-3; clone_size: few; d_call: TRBD1; v_call: TRBV2; cdr3_aa: CASREQGAGADTQYF; cdr3_nt: TGTGCCAGCAGAGAACAGGGGGCGGGGGCAGATACGCAGTATTTT
j_call: TRBJ2-7; clone_size: many; d_call: NA; v_call: TRBV5-5; cdr3_aa: CASSLEPYGYEQYF; cdr3_nt: TGTGCCAGCAGCTTGGAACCGTACGGGTACGAGCAGTACTTC
j_call: TRBJ2-5; clone_size: NA; d_call: TRBD2; v_call: TRBV13; cdr3_aa: CASSTSSGDQETQYF; cdr3_nt: TGTGCCAGCTCTACAAGTAGCGGGGATCAAGAGACCCAGTACTTC
j_call: TRBJ2-2; clone_size: NA; d_call: TRBD2; v_call: TRBV7-6; cdr3_aa: CASSLGTSGPAGTGELFF; cdr3_nt: TGTGCCAGCAGCCTGGGGACTAGCGGGCCGGCCGGAACCGGGGAGCTGTTTTTT
j_call: TRBJ1-5; clone_size: NA; d_call: TRBD1; v_call: TRBV19; cdr3_aa: CATLTPQGTGNQPQHF; cdr3_nt: TGTGCCACCTTAACCCCACAGGGGACGGGCAATCAGCCCCAGCATTTT
j_call: TRBJ2-5; clone_size: NA; d_call: TRBD2; v_call: TRBV4-3; cdr3_aa: CASSQEARGGRETQYF; cdr3_nt: TGCGCCAGCAGCCAAGAAGCGCGGGGGGGCCGAGAGACCCAGTACTTC
j_call: TRBJ1-1; clone_size: NA; d_call: NA; v_call: TRBV19; cdr3_aa: CASSTAVNTEAFF; cdr3_nt: TGTGCCAGTAGTACGGCGGTGAACACTGAAGCTTTCTTT